Following are 20 T cell receptor beta chains from one sample sequenced in a study of blood T cell repertoires in COVID-19. The data were produced by immunoSEQ multiplex PCR, yet TCRdb's version contains in-frame clones alone and is incomplete. The table includes 72,000 or so clones, under 90% detected once. Sequencing was performed on peripheral blood. The source is a man aged 55-75 years with acute or convalescent COVID-19.

The chain combines TRBV27 with TRBJ1-2, with 7 positions matching TRBD1. CDR3 length: 12 residues. The germline V gene encodes CDR1 MNHEY and CDR2 SMNVEV (reference sequence). V shed 8 bases and J 6 bases; nucleotides not matched to a gene: 6. CDR3 DNA sequence: TGTGCCAGCTTTCGACAGGGACATGGCTACACCTTC. This translates into CASFRQGHGYTF.

The chain carries TRBV2 and TRBJ2-7; 9 positions match TRBD2. The V gene's germline CDR1 is SNHLY and CDR2 FYNNEI. J gave up 4 bases and V 8 bases, and 9 bases lay outside the gene matches. This CDR3 contains 14 residues. The chain's CDR3 is CASLWRGGRYEQYF. CDR3 nucleotides: TGTGCCAGCTTATGGCGGGGGGGCCGGTACGAGCAGTACTTC.

J is TRBJ2-3 and V is TRBV11-2; D is ambiguous. This CDR3 is 13 amino acids long. The V gene lost 0 bases and the J gene lost 2 bases, with 3 bases spanning the gap. From germline, CDR1 is SGHAT and CDR2 FQNNGV. CDR3 region: CASSLDLTDTQYF. CDR3 nucleotides: TGTGCCAGCAGCTTAGATCTCACAGATACGCAGTATTTT.

This chain connects TRBV2 to TRBJ2-2; TRBD1 might be the D (5 bases). This CDR3 region has 15 residues. V was trimmed by 8 bases and J by 1 base, leaving 14 bases between them. The germline V gene has CDR1 SNHLY and CDR2 FYNNEI. The CDR3 reads CASRVNRRNTGELFF. The CDR3 DNA sequence: TGTGCCAGCCGGGTGAACAGGAGGAACACCGGGGAGCTGTTTTTT.

The V and J genes are TRBV3-1 (or the pseudogene TRBV3-2) and TRBJ2-3, with 9 bases lining up with TRBD1. CDR3 length equals 13 residues. Looked up from germline, CDR1 is LGHDT and CDR2 is YNNKEL (reference sequence). The ends lost 7 bases at V and 4 bases at J; junction bases unmatched: 3. CDR3 sequence (DNA): TGTGCCAGCACAACAGGGGGCTCAGATACGCAGTATTTT. This gives the protein CASTTGGSDTQYF.

The chain is built from TRBV7-3 and TRBJ2-3; D not certain. Between the trimmed V and J ends, which lost 4 bases and 2 bases, there was a span of 4 bases. The CDR3 is 12 residues long. The germline gives CDR1 SGHTA, CDR2 FQGTGA. The CDR3 reads CASSSHTDTQYF. The DNA for the CDR3 is TGTGCCAGCAGCTCCCACACAGATACGCAGTATTTT.

This clone occurred once. The chain is built from TRBV2 and TRBJ1-5; 7 bases are shared with TRBD1. The junction had 3 bases not matched to a gene; V was cut back by 5 bases and J by 2 bases. The V gene's germline CDR1 is SNHLY and CDR2 FYNNEI. CDR3 size: 14 residues. The CDR3 region is CASSRDRGNQPQHF. In DNA form, the CDR3 reads TGTGCCAGCAGTCGGGACAGAGGCAATCAGCCCCAGCATTTT.

The chain joins TRBV6-1 to TRBJ2-1; D is unclear. Germline V gene lookup returns CDR1 MNHNS and CDR2 SASEGT. CDR3 length equals 13 residues. Trimming stripped 1 base from V and 8 bases from J, with 9 bases between. The CDR3 DNA reads as TGTGCCAGCAGTGAAGTGCTAGTCGATGAGCAGTTCTTC. As protein: CASSEVLVDEQFF.

This chain joins TRBV10-3 and TRBJ1-2; D might be TRBD1 (6 bases). Germline CDR1 ENHRY, CDR2 SYGVKD. The V and J ends lost 3 bases and 8 bases respectively, with 10 bases between them. The CDR3 runs 12 residues. The CDR3 nucleotides are TGTGCCATCAGTGAACACAGGGACGGCTACACCTTC. Protein: CAISEHRDGYTF.

The chain carries TRBV6-6 and TRBJ1-5; D not certain. The V gene lost 0 bases and the J gene lost 1 base, with 7 bases spanning the gap. Germline V gene sequence: CDR1 MNHNY, CDR2 SVGAGI (reference sequence). The CDR3 covers 15 residues. CDR3 amino acids: CASSYSARSNQPQHF. In nucleotides, the CDR3 is TGTGCCAGCAGTTACTCGGCAAGAAGCAATCAGCCCCAGCATTTT.

V usage is TRBV29-1 and J usage is TRBJ1-2, with TRBD1 identical over 8 bases. V dropped 6 bases and J dropped 8; count of bases not matched to a gene: 8. Germline-derived CDR1 and CDR2 are SQVTM and ANQGSEA. The CDR3 is made up of 12 amino acids. This CDR3 reads CSVVGQGRGYTF. The CDR3 nucleotides read TGCAGCGTCGTCGGACAGGGAAGAGGCTACACCTTC.

The rearrangement joins TRBV5-1 to TRBJ1-1; 8 nucleotides align to TRBD1. Germline V gives CDR1 SGHRS, CDR2 YFSETQ. V was clipped by 1 base and J by 5 bases; unmatched bases: 7. The CDR3 loop spans 15 amino acids. DNA for the CDR3: TGCGCCAGCAGCTTGACAGGGGGTAAGATGACTGAAGCTTTCTTT. It yields the protein CASSLTGGKMTEAFF.

V is TRBV6-1 and J is TRBJ1-3, with a weak D call TRBD1 (6 bases). This CDR3 has 16 residues. Trimming removed 3 bases at V and 0 bases at J, with 12 bases between. Germline V gene data show CDR1 as MNHNS and CDR2 as SASEGT. CDR3 sequence: CASSDPTGYSGNTIYF. In DNA, the CDR3 is TGTGCCAGCAGTGATCCTACAGGGTACTCTGGAAACACCATATATTTT.

This rearrangement joins TRBV5-6 to TRBJ2-1, with D tentatively TRBD2 (7 bases). V was trimmed by 4 bases and J by 1 base, leaving 12 bases between them. This CDR3 spans 15 amino acids. CDR1 is SGHDT, CDR2 YYEEEE, per germline. CDR3 sequence: CASSLRGGSYNEQFF. CDR3 sequence (DNA): TGTGCCAGCAGCCTAAGGGGGGGTTCCTACAATGAGCAGTTCTTC.

This clone was seen once. This chain links TRBV5-1 with TRBJ1-2; 7 bases match TRBD1. The CDR3 loop spans 15 amino acids. The J segment lost 8 bases and the V segment lost 0 bases, leaving 10 bases of the junction unmatched. In germline, CDR1 is SGHRS, CDR2 YFSETQ. Here the CDR3 DNA reads TGCGCCAGCAGCTTGGCGTGGGACAGCCGTACGGGCTACACCTTC. Its protein product is CASSLAWDSRTGYTF.

Written as DNA, the CDR3 is TGCGCCAGCAGCTCCGGGACAGGGGTTTCACCCCTCCACTTT. Its protein is CASSSGTGVSPLHF. The chain carries TRBV5-1 and TRBJ1-6; 10 nucleotides agree with TRBD1. V was pared by 3 bases and J by 9 bases, with 3 bases of the junction left unmatched. The CDR3 length is 14 residues. The germline CDR1 and CDR2 sequences are SGHRS and YFSETQ.

This chain joins TRBV19 and TRBJ2-2; TRBD1 matches at 8 bases. Germline V gene sequence: CDR1 LNHDA, CDR2 SQIVND (reference sequence). This CDR3 has 16 amino acids. Trimming took 6 bases from V and 5 from J; bases not matched to a gene: 11. The CDR3 region has the DNA TGTGCCAGTAGACCATGGTGGCAGGGGGCTACCGGGGAGCTGTTTTTT. Protein sequence: CASRPWWQGATGELFF.

The chain recombines TRBV18 with TRBJ1-1, with 7 bases fitting TRBD1. V dropped 5 bases and J dropped 5; count of bases not matched to a gene: 5. CDR3 length equals 13 residues. Germline CDR1 KGHSH, CDR2 LQKENI. This chain's CDR3 is CASSSTGSTEAFF. DNA for the CDR3: TGTGCCAGCTCATCGACAGGGAGTACTGAAGCTTTCTTT.

V and J are TRBV2 and TRBJ2-5; TRBD2 is a possible D gene (7 bases). Trimming stripped 9 bases from V and 4 bases from J, with 15 bases between. This CDR3 contains 13 residues. The germline CDR1 and CDR2 sequences are SNHLY and FYNNEI. The CDR3, as DNA: TGTGCCAGGGCGGGGGCAAAGGGAGAGACCCAGTACTTC. Translated: CARAGAKGETQYF.

This chain joins TRBV27 and TRBJ2-6; 7 bases map to TRBD2. V trimming: 7 bases; J trimming: 4 bases; junction bases outside the gene matches: 13. This CDR3 spans 17 amino acids. CDR1 and CDR2 (germline): MNHEY, SMNVEV (reference sequence). CDR3 in amino acids: CASTLVGGVSGANVLTF. As DNA, the CDR3 is TGTGCCAGCACTTTGGTTGGGGGGGTCTCCGGGGCCAACGTCCTGACTTTC.